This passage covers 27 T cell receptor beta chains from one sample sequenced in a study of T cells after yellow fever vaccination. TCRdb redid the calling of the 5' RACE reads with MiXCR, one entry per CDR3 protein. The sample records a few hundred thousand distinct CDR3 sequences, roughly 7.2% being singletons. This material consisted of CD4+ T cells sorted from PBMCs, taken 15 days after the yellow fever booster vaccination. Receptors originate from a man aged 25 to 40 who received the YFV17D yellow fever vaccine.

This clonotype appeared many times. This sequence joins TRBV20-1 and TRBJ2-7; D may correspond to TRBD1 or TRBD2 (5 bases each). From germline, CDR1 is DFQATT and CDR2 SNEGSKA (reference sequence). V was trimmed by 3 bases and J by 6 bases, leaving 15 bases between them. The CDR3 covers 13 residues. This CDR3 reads CSARRDLTAEQYF. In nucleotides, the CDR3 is TGCAGTGCTAGGAGGGACCTAACCGCCGAGCAGTACTTC.

The CDR3 bases are TGCAGCGTCACCCCTAGCCGGGGGGACGGAAAGGTGGGGCTCCTTTTGCAGTTCTTC. Residues: CSVTPSRGDGKVGLLLQFF. V usage is TRBV29-1 and J usage is TRBJ2-1; TRBD2 matches 7 bases. Unmatched junction bases numbered 32, after V lost 6 bases and J lost 12 bases. CDR1 SQVTM and CDR2 ANQGSEA come from the germline V gene. The CDR3 is 19 residues long.

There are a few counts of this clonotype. This CDR3 reads CASSQDGQGKETQYF. CDR3 nucleotides: TGTGCCAGCAGCCAAGATGGGCAGGGTAAGGAGACCCAGTACTTC. The chain links TRBV4-2 to TRBJ2-5; the D gene is possibly TRBD1 (5 bases). Germline CDR1 LGHNA, CDR2 YNFKEQ. Trimming cost V 0 bases and J 5 bases, with 13 bases left between them. The CDR3 runs 15 residues.

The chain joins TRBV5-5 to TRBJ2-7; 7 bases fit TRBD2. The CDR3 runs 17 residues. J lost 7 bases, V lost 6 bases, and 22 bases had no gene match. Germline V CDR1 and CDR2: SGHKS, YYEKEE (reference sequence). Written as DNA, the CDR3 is TGTGCCAGCACCCGATCGGTCGGCGCGGGAGCTTTCGAAGAGCAGTACTTC. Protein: CASTRSVGAGAFEEQYF. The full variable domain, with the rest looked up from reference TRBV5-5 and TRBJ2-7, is DAGVTQSPTHLIKTRGQQVTLRCSPISGHKSVSWYQQVLGQGPQFIFQYYEKEERGRGNFPDRFSARQFPNYSSELNVNALLLGDSALYLCASTRSVGAGAFEEQYFGPGTRLTVT.

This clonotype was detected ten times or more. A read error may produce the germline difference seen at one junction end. CDR3 residues: CASSLPSYEQYF. CDR3 sequence (DNA): TGTGCCAGCAGCTTACCATCCTACGAGCAGTACTTC. The chain is built from TRBV5-1 and TRBJ2-7; D is uncertain. Per germline, CDR1 SGHRS and CDR2 YFSETQ. The CDR3 length is 12 residues.

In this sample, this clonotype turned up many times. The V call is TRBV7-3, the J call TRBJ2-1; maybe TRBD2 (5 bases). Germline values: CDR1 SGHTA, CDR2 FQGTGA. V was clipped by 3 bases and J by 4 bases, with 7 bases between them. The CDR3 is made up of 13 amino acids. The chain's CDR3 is CASSLGEYNEQFF. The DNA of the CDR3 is TGTGCCAGCAGCTTGGGAGAGTACAATGAGCAGTTCTTC.

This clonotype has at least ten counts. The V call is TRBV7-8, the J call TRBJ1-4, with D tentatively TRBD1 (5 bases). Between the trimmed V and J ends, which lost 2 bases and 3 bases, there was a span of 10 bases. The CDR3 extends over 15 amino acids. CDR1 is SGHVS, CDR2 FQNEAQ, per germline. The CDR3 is CASSLLQGPNEKLFF. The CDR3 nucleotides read TGTGCCAGCAGCTTATTGCAGGGACCTAATGAAAAACTGTTTTTT. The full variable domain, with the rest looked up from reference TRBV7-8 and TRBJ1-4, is GAGVSQSPRYKVAKRGQDVALRCDPISGHVSLFWYQQALGQGPEFLTYFQNEAQLDKSGLPSDRFFAERPEGSVSTLKIQRTQQEDSAVYLCASSLLQGPNEKLFFGSGTQLSVL.

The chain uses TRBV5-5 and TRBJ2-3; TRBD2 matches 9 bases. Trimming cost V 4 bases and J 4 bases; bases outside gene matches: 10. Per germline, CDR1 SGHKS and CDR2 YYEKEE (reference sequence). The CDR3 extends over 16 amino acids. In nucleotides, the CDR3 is TGTGCCAGCAGCAAATCTAGCGGGATAGTCGCAGATACGCAGTATTTT. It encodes CASSKSSGIVADTQYF.

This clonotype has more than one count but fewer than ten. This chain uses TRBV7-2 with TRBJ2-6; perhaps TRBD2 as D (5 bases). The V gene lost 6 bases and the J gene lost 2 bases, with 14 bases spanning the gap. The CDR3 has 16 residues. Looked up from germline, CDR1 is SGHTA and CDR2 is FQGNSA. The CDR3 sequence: CASSVASGTGANVLTF. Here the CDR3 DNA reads TGTGCCAGCAGTGTAGCTTCCGGGACTGGGGCCAACGTCCTGACTTTC.

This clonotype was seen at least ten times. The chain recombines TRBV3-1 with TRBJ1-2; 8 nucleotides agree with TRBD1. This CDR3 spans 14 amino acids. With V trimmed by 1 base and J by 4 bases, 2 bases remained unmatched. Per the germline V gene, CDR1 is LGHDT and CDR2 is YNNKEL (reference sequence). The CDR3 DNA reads TGTGCCAGCAGCCAAGGACAGGGGAGCTATGGCTACACCTTC. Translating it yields CASSQGQGSYGYTF.

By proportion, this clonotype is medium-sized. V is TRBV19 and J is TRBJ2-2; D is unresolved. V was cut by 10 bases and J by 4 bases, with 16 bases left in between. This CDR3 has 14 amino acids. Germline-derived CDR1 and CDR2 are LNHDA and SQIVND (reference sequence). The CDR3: CATRRAPGTGELFF. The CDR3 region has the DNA TGTGCCACTAGACGGGCGCCGGGCACCGGGGAGCTGTTTTTT.

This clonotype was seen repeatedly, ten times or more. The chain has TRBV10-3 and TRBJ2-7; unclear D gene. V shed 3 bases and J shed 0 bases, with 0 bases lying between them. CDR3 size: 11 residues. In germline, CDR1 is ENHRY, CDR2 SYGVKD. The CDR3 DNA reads TGTGCCATCAGTGACTCCTACGAGCAGTACTTC. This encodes CAISDSYEQYF.

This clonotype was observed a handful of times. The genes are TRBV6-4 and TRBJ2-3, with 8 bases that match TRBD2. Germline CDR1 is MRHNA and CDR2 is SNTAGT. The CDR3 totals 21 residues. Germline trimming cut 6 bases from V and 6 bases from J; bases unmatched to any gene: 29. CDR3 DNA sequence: TGTGCCAGCAGCGACCCCCCGCCCGCGGGACTAGTGCGAATAACCTTGGATACGCAGTATTTT. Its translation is CASSDPPPAGLVRITLDTQYF.

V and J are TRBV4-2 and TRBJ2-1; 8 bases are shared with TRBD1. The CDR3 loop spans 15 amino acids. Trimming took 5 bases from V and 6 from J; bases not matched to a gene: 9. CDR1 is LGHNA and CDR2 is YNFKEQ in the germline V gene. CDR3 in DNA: TGTGCCAGCAGCGAAGGGACAGGCTCGGTCAATGAGCAGTTCTTC. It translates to CASSEGTGSVNEQFF.

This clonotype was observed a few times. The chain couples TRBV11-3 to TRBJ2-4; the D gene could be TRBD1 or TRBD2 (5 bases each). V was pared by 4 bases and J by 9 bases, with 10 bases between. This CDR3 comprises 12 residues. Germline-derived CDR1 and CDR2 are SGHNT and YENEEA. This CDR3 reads CASSSTGGIQYF. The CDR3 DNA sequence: TGTGCCAGCAGCTCGACTGGGGGCATTCAGTACTTC.

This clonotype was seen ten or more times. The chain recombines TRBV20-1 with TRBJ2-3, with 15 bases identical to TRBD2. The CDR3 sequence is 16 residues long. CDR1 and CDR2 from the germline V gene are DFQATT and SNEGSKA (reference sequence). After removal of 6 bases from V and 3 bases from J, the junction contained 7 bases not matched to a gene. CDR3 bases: TGCAGTGCCCAGTCAGGGACTAGCGGGAGGACAGATACGCAGTATTTT. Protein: CSAQSGTSGRTDTQYF.

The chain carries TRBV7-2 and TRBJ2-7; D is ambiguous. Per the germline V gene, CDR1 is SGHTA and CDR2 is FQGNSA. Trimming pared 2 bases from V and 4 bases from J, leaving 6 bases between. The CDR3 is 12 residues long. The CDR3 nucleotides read TGTGCCAGCAGCTTATCTCGGTACGAGCAGTACTTC. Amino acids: CASSLSRYEQYF. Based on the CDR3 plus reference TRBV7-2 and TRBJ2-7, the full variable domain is GAGVSQSPSNKVTEKGKDVELRCDPISGHTALYWYRQSLGQGLEFLIYFQGNSAPDKSGLPSDRFSAERTGGSVSTLTIQRTQQEDSAVYLCASSLSRYEQYFGPGTRLTVT.

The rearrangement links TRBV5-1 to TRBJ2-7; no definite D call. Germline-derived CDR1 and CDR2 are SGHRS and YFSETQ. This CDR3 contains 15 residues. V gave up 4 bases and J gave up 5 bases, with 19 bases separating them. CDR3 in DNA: TGCGCCAGCAGCCCCTTAGGATCCTCCGAGGACGAGCAGTACTTC. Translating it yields CASSPLGSSEDEQYF.

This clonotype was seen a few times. Written as DNA, the CDR3 is TGTGCCAGTAGTATTAGACGGGGCGGGGGGAGTGAGCAGTTCTTC. This encodes CASSIRRGGGSEQFF. This chain joins TRBV19 and TRBJ2-1, with TRBD2 matching over 8 bases. CDR3 size: 15 residues. Germline V gene data show CDR1 as LNHDA and CDR2 as SQIVND (reference sequence). The V gene end was trimmed by 3 bases and the J gene end by 9 bases; junction bases not matched to a gene: 10.

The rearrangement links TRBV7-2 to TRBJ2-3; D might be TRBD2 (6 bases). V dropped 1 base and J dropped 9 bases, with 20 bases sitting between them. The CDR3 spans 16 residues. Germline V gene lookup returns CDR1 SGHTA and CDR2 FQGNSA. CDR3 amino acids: CASSLVVLGGRVTQYF. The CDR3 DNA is TGTGCCAGCAGCTTAGTGGTGCTGGGAGGCAGGGTCACGCAGTATTTT.

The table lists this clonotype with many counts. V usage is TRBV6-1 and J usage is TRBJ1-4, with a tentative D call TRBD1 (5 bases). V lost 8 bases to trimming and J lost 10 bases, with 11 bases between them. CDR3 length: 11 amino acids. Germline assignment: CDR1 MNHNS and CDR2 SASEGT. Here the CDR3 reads CASRGEAKLFF. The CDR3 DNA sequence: TGTGCCAGCCGGGGGGAGGCAAAACTGTTTTTT.

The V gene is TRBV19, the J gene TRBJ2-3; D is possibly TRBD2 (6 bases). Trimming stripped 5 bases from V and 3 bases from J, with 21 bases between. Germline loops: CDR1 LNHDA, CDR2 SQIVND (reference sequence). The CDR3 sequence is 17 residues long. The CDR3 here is CASSVARLVEGTDTQYF. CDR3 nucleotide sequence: TGTGCCAGTAGTGTCGCTCGACTAGTCGAGGGTACAGATACGCAGTATTTT.

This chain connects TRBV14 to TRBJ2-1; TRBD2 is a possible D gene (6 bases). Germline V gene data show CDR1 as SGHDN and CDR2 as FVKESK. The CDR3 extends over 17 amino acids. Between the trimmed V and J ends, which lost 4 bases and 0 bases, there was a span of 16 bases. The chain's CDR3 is CASSPGAAALSYNEQFF. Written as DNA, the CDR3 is TGTGCCAGCAGCCCGGGAGCAGCGGCTCTCTCCTACAATGAGCAGTTCTTC.

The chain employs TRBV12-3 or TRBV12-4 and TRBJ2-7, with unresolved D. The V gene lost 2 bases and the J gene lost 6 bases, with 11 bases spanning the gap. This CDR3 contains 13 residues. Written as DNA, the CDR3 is TGTGCCAGCAGTTTATTCGCGGAACCCGAGCAGTACTTC. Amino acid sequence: CASSLFAEPEQYF.

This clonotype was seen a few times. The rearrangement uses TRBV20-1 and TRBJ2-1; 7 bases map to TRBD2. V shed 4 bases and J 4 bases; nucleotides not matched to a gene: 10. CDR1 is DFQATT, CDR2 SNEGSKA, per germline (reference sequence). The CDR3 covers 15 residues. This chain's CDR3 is CSANQPGGRYNEQFF. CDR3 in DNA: TGCAGTGCTAACCAGCCGGGAGGACGATACAATGAGCAGTTCTTC.

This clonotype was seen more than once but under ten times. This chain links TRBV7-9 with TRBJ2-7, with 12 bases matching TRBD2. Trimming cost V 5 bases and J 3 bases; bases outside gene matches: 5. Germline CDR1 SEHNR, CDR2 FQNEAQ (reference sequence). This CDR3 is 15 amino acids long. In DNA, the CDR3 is TGTGCCAGCAGCGAGACTAGCGGGGGCCTCTACGAGCAGTACTTC. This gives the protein CASSETSGGLYEQYF.

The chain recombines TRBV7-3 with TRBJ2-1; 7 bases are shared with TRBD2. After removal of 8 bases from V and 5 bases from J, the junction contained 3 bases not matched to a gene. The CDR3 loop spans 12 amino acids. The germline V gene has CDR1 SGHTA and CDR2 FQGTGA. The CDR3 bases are TGTGCCAGCTCGGGAGGTAACAATGAGCAGTTCTTC. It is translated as CASSGGNNEQFF.